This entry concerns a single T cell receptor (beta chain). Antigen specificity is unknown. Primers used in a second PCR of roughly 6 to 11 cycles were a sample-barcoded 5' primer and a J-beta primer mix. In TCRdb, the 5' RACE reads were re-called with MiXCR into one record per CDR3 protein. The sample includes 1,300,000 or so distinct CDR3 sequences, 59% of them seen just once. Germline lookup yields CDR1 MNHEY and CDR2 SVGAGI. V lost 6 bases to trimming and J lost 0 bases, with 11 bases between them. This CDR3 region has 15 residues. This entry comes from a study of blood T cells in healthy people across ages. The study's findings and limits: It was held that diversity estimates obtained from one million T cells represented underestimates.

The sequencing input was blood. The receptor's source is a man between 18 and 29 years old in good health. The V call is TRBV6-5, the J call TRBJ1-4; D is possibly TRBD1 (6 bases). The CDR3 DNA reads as TGTGCCAGCAGGGAAAGGGGGGCAACTAATGAAAAACTGTTTTTT. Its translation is CASRERGATNEKLFF.